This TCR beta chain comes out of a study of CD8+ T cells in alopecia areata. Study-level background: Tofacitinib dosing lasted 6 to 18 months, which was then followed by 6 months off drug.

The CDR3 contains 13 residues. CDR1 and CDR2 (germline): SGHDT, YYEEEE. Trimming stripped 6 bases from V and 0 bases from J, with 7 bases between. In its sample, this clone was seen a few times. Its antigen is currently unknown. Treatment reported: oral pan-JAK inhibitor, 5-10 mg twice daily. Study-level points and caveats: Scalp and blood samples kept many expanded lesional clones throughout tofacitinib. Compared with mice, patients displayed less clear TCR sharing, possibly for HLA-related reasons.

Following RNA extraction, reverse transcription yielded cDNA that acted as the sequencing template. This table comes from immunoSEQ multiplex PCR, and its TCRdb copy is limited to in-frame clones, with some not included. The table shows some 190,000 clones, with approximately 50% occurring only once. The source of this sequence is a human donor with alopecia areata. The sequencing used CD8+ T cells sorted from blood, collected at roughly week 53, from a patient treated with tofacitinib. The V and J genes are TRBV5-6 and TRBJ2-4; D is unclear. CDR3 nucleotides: TGTGCCAGCACCGAATTAGCCAAAAACATTCAGTACTTC. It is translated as CASTELAKNIQYF.